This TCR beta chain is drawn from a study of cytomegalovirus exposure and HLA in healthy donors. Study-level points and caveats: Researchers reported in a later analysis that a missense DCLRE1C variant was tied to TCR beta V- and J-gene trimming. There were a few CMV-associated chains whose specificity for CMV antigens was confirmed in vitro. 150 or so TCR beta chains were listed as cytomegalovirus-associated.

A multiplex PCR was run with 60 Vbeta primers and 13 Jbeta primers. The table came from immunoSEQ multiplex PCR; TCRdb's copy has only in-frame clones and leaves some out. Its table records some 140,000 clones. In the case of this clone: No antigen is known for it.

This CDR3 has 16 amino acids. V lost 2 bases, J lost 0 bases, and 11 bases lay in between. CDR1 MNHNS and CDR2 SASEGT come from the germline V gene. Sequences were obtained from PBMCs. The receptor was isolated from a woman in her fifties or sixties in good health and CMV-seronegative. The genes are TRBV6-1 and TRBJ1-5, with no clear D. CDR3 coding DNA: TGTGCCAGCAGTGAAATGGACTATTATAGCAATCAGCCCCAGCATTTT. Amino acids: CASSEMDYYSNQPQHF.